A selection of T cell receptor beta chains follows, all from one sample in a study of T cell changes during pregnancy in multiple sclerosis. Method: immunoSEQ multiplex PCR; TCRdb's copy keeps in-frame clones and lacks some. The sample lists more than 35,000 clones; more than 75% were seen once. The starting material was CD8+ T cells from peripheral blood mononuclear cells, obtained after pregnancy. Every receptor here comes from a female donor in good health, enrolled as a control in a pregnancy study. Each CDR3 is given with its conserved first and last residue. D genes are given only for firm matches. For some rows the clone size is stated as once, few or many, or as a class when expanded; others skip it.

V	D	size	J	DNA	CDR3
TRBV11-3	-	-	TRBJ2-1	TGTGCCAGCAGCTTAGGCACAGGGTCCCTGCAGTTCTTC	CASSLGTGSLQFF
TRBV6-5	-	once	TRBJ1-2	TGTGCCAGCAGTTACTCGAGTTATGGCTACACCTTC	CASSYSSYGYTF
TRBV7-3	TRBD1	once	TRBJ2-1	TGTGCCAGCAGCGCCAGGACAGGGATCAATGAGCAGTTCTTC	CASSARTGINEQFF
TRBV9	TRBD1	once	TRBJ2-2	TGTGCCAGCAGCGGTCCCGGGACAGGGACCGGGGAGCTGTTTTTT	CASSGPGTGTGELFF
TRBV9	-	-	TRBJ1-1	TGTGCCAGCAGTTTGGGGCAGAACACTGAAGCTTTCTTT	CASSLGQNTEAFF
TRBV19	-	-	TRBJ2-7	TGTGCCAGTAGTATAGATCTGGAGGTATACTTATACGAGCAGTACTTC	CASSIDLEVYLYEQYF
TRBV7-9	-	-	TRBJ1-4	TGTGCCAGCAGCTTAAAAGATGGACAGAATAATGAAAAACTGTTTTTT	CASSLKDGQNNEKLFF
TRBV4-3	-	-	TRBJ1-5	TGCGCCAGCAGCCAAGATGAGTCGAGAGGGCAGCCCCAGCATTTT	CASSQDESRGQPQHF
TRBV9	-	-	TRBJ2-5	TGTGCCAGCAGCGTATCGCTCGGGGTTCAAGAGACCCAGTACTTC	CASSVSLGVQETQYF
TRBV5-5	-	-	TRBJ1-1	TGCGCCAGCAGCGAGTTTCTGGGCCCCACTGAAGCTTTCTTT	CASSEFLGPTEAFF
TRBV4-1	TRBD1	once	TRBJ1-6	TGCGCCAGCAGCCAGACAGGGACGGATTCACCCCTCCACTTT	CASSQTGTDSPLHF
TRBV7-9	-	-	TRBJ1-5	TGTGCCAGCAGCTTAGAGGGAGGGGGCAATCAGCCCCAGCATTTT	CASSLEGGGNQPQHF
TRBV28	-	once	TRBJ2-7	TGTGCCAGCAGTCCTCAAACAGGGTTTTCTTACGAGCAGTACTTC	CASSPQTGFSYEQYF
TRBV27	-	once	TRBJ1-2	TGTGCCAGCAGTTTTTTGTCTGACACTAACTATGGCTACACCTTC	CASSFLSDTNYGYTF
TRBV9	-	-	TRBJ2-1	TGTGCCAGCAGCACACAGAACAATGAGCAGTTCTTC	CASSTQNNEQFF
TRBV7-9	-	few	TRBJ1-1	TGTGCCAGCACCCCGGTAGCAGTGAACACTGAAGCTTTCTTT	CASTPVAVNTEAFF
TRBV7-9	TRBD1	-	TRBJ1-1	TGTGCCAGCAGCTCCCCGACAGGGCGAGGGAACACTGAAGCTTTCTTT	CASSSPTGRGNTEAFF
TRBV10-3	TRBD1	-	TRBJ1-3	TGTGCCGCAAGACGACAGGGGGCATCCTTAGTCTCTGGAAACACCATATATTTT	CAARRQGASLVSGNTIYF
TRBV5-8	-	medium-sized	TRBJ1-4	TGTGCCAGCGGGCTTAATGAAAAACTGTTTTTT	CASGLNEKLFF
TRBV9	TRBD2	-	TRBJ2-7	TGTGCCAGGAACCAATCTAGCGGGAGGGCCTACGAGCAGTACTTC	CARNQSSGRAYEQYF
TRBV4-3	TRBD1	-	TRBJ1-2	TGCGCCAGCAGCCAAGATACGGGGACAGCACTCTCCTATGGCTACACCTTC	CASSQDTGTALSYGYTF
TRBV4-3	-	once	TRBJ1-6	TGCGCCAGCAGCCAAGACCGGGGGTATAATTCACCCCTCCACTTT	CASSQDRGYNSPLHF
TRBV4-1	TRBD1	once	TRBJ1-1	TGCGCCAGCAGCCAGGGGGGACAGATGAACACTGAAGCTTTCTTT	CASSQGGQMNTEAFF
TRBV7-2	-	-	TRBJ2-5	TGTGCCAGCAGCCCAGGGGAGACCCAGTACTTC	CASSPGETQYF
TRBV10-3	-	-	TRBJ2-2	TGTGCCATCAGTGGACGGGTAGGGGACACCGGGGAGCTGTTTTTT	CAISGRVGDTGELFF